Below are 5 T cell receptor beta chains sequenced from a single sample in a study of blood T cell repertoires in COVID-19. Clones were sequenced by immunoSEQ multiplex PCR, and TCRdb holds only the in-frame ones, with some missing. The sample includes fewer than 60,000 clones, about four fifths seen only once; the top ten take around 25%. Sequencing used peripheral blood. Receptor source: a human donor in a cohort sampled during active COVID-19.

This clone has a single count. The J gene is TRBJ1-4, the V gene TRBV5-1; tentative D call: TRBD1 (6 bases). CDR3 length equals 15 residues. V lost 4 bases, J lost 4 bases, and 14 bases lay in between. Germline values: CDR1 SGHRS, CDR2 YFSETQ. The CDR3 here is CASSLEGGLNEKLFF. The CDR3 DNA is TGCGCCAGCAGCCTGGAGGGGGGGCTTAATGAAAAACTGTTTTTT.

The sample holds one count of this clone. Here the CDR3 DNA reads TGTGCCAGCAGCTTGGATGTTGGTCGGACGCAGTATTTT. Translated: CASSLDVGRTQYF. The chain couples TRBV5-4 to TRBJ2-3; no definite D call. V gave up 0 bases and J gave up 9 bases, with 11 bases separating them. Germline values: CDR1 SGHNT, CDR2 YYREEE (reference sequence). CDR3 length: 13 amino acids.

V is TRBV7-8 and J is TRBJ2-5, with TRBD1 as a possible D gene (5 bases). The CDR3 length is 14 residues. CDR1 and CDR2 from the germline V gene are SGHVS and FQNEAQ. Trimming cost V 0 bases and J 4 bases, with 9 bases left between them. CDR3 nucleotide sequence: TGTGCCAGCAGCTTAGCAGGGGATCTAGAGACCCAGTACTTC. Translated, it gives CASSLAGDLETQYF.

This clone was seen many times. This CDR3 is CASSIAGPAEAFF. The CDR3 region has the DNA TGTGCCAGTAGTATAGCGGGTCCGGCTGAAGCTTTCTTT. The chain combines TRBV19 with TRBJ1-1; no clear D. V was cut by 1 base and J by 6 bases, with 9 bases left in between. From germline, CDR1 is LNHDA and CDR2 SQIVND (reference sequence). The CDR3 is made up of 13 amino acids.

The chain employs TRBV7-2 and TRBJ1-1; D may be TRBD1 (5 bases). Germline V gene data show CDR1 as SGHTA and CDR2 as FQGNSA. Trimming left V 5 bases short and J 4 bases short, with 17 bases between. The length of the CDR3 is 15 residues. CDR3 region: CASSTFQGVGTEAFF. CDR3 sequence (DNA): TGTGCCAGCAGCACCTTCCAGGGTGTAGGCACTGAAGCTTTCTTT.